These 22 T cell receptor beta chains were all obtained from the same sample, sequenced in a study of T cell repertoires in cytomegalovirus infection. TCRdb redid the calling of the reads with MiXCR, one entry per CDR3 protein. The data show fewer than 200,000 distinct CDR3 sequences, roughly 9.8% seen once. Sequencing input: PBMCs. The source is a human donor in good health (CMV status not recorded). Some clones in this sample may be carry-over from other donors' samples.

This chain joins TRBV24-1 and TRBJ2-3; either TRBD1 or TRBD2 may fit D (5 bases each). V lost 7 bases to trimming and J lost 5 bases, with 18 bases between them. In germline, CDR1 is KGHDR, CDR2 SFDVKD. The CDR3 has 15 residues. The chain's CDR3 is CATRSTQGVGDTQYF. DNA of the CDR3: TGTGCCACCAGAAGCACCCAGGGAGTTGGAGATACGCAGTATTTT.

The table lists this clonotype with many counts. This rearrangement joins TRBV6-2 or TRBV6-3 to TRBJ2-1; D is perhaps TRBD2 (5 bases). This CDR3 is built from 14 residues. Trimming removed 7 bases at V and 5 bases at J, with 15 bases between. Germline V CDR1 and CDR2: MNHEY, SVGEGT. Here the CDR3 DNA reads TGTGCCAGCACCAACGAGGGCAGCAACAATGAGCAGTTCTTC. Protein: CASTNEGSNNEQFF.

This clonotype was observed at least ten times. This chain uses TRBV12-3 or TRBV12-4 with TRBJ1-4; D is unresolved. Trimming took 5 bases from V and 6 from J, leaving 10 bases between them. CDR3 length: 13 residues. Here the CDR3 reads CASSPSSHEKLFF. The CDR3 DNA sequence: TGTGCCAGCAGTCCCTCCAGCCATGAAAAACTGTTTTTT.

The sample holds many counts of this clonotype. CDR3 sequence: CASSSRGAGRDEQYF. Written as DNA, the CDR3 is TGTGCCAGCAGCTCACGTGGGGCAGGACGAGACGAGCAGTACTTC. The V and J genes are TRBV11-1 and TRBJ2-7; tentative D call: TRBD1 (5 bases). CDR1 and CDR2 from the germline V gene are SGHAT and FQDESV (reference sequence). The CDR3 spans 15 residues. With 4 bases removed from V and 5 bases from J, the gap between germline ends came to 18 bases.

This clonotype was counted many times. The rearrangement links TRBV12-3 or TRBV12-4 to TRBJ1-1, with D possibly matching TRBD1 (5 bases). The length of the CDR3 is 14 residues. Trimming pared 3 bases from V and 6 bases from J, leaving 14 bases between. Here the CDR3 DNA reads TGTGCCAGCAGTTTTCAGGGCGCCGTCGCTGAAGCTTTCTTT. It codes for CASSFQGAVAEAFF.

This clonotype has at least ten counts. This chain uses TRBV14 with TRBJ1-4, with D hard to call. The germline gives CDR1 SGHDN, CDR2 FVKESK. V lost 6 bases to trimming and J lost 6 bases, with 11 bases between them. The CDR3 length is 13 residues. Written as DNA, the CDR3 is TGTGCCAGCAGAGCGGACGGCGATGAAAAACTGTTTTTT. Protein product: CASRADGDEKLFF.

Ten or more counts support this clonotype. The chain uses TRBV7-2 and TRBJ2-7; no clear D gene. The CDR3 has 12 amino acids. Germline V gene data show CDR1 as SGHTA and CDR2 as FQGNSA. V gave up 5 bases and J gave up 3 bases, with 8 bases separating them. The CDR3 DNA sequence: TGTGCCAGCAGCCATGTCGGCTACGAGCAGTACTTC. As protein: CASSHVGYEQYF.

This sequence joins TRBV6-2 or TRBV6-3 and TRBJ2-1, with 11 bases that match TRBD2. V shed 5 bases and J 4 bases; nucleotides not matched to a gene: 4. CDR3 length equals 15 residues. The germline V gene has CDR1 MNHEY and CDR2 SVGEGT. The CDR3: CASSDWTSGYNEQFF. CDR3 DNA sequence: TGTGCCAGCAGTGACTGGACTAGCGGGTACAATGAGCAGTTCTTC.

At least ten counts were recorded for this clonotype. The CDR3 loop is CASSPTGTKTYEQYF. CDR3 in DNA: TGTGCCAGCAGTCCCACCGGGACAAAAACCTACGAGCAGTACTTC. J is TRBJ2-7 and V is TRBV28, with D maybe TRBD1 (6 bases). V gave up 5 bases and J gave up 2 bases, with 16 bases separating them. CDR1 and CDR2 (germline): MDHEN, SYDVKM. The CDR3 sequence is 15 residues long. Complete variable domain (other parts from reference TRBV28 and TRBJ2-7): DVKVTQSSRYLVKRTGEKVFLECVQDMDHENMFWYRQDPGLGLRLIYFSYDVKMKEKGDIPEGYSVSREKKERFSLILESASTNQTSMYLCASSPTGTKTYEQYFGPGTRLTVT.

This clonotype was recorded many times. The chain carries TRBV4-3 and TRBJ1-6, with TRBD1 as a possible D gene (6 bases). Germline assignment: CDR1 LGHNA and CDR2 YSLEER. With 0 bases removed from V and 7 bases from J, the gap between germline ends came to 13 bases. CDR3 size: 16 residues. CDR3 in amino acids: CASSQDPTGRNSPLHF. In DNA, the CDR3 is TGCGCCAGCAGCCAAGATCCTACAGGGAGGAATTCACCCCTCCACTTT.

This clonotype was detected ten times or more. The chain joins TRBV7-8 to TRBJ2-7, with a tentative D call TRBD1 (5 bases). Trimming removed 3 bases at V and 7 bases at J, with 10 bases between. Germline assignment: CDR1 SGHVS and CDR2 FQNEAQ. The CDR3 extends over 12 amino acids. The CDR3 reads CASSFDSPEQYF. CDR3 coding DNA: TGTGCCAGCAGCTTTGACAGTCCTGAGCAGTACTTC. Complete variable domain (other parts from reference TRBV7-8 and TRBJ2-7): GAGVSQSPRYKVAKRGQDVALRCDPISGHVSLFWYQQALGQGPEFLTYFQNEAQLDKSGLPSDRFFAERPEGSVSTLKIQRTQQEDSAVYLCASSFDSPEQYFGPGTRLTVT.

CDR3 bases: TGTGCCAGCAGCTTCCAGTGGCCCTACGAGCAGTACTTC. Amino acids: CASSFQWPYEQYF. The chain has TRBV7-9 and TRBJ2-7; D gene uncertain. V was clipped by 3 bases and J by 2 bases, with 8 bases between them. CDR1 is SEHNR, CDR2 FQNEAQ, per germline (reference sequence). The length of the CDR3 is 13 residues.

This clonotype was observed many times. V and J are TRBV7-2 and TRBJ1-5; tentatively, D is TRBD1 (6 bases). Per the germline V gene, CDR1 is SGHTA and CDR2 is FQGNSA. The CDR3 loop spans 15 amino acids. V lost 0 bases to trimming and J lost 6 bases, with 12 bases between them. CDR3 bases: TGTGCCAGCAGCTTAGCCGGACAGCCAGCTCAGCCCCAGCATTTT. Translated, it gives CASSLAGQPAQPQHF.

This clonotype appeared many times. The chain has TRBV12-3 or TRBV12-4 and TRBJ2-5, with D uncertain. Trimming left V 2 bases short and J 1 base short, with 8 bases between. CDR3 length: 14 residues. CDR3 DNA sequence: TGTGCCAGCAGTTTACTCGCGACCCAAGAGACCCAGTACTTC. Its translation is CASSLLATQETQYF.

This clonotype has only a few counts. The chain is built from TRBV20-1 and TRBJ1-1; 10 nucleotides agree with TRBD1. Germline V gene sequence: CDR1 DFQATT, CDR2 SNEGSKA (reference sequence). V lost 3 bases to trimming and J lost 5 bases; unmatched junction nucleotides: 12. The CDR3 is 16 amino acids. In DNA form, the CDR3 reads TGCAGTGCTAGGTCCGGGACAGGGGTAGTGAGGACTGAAGCTTTCTTT. Translating gives CSARSGTGVVRTEAFF.

This clonotype was counted at least ten times. The genes are TRBV5-6 and TRBJ2-5, with D perhaps assigned TRBD1 or TRBD2 (5 bases each). The V gene lost 0 bases and the J gene lost 5 bases, with 14 bases spanning the gap. Germline V gene lookup returns CDR1 SGHDT and CDR2 YYEEEE. CDR3 length: 15 residues. Here the CDR3 DNA reads TGTGCCAGCAGCTTGGATCAGGGCGGGTGGGAGACCCAGTACTTC. This gives the protein CASSLDQGGWETQYF.

In its sample, this clonotype was seen many times. The rearrangement uses TRBV6-6 and TRBJ1-4; D unresolved. Germline CDR1 and CDR2: MNHNY and SVGAGI (reference sequence). Trimming pared 5 bases from V and 0 bases from J, leaving 13 bases between. The CDR3 loop spans 16 amino acids. The CDR3 coding sequence is TGTGCCAGCAGTCCGGGCCACCGTGCAACTAATGAAAAACTGTTTTTT. Protein sequence: CASSPGHRATNEKLFF.

This clonotype was seen many times. The chain joins TRBV4-2 to TRBJ1-2; D not resolved. V lost 0 bases to trimming and J lost 8 bases, with 13 bases between them. The CDR3 has 14 residues. CDR1 and CDR2 from the germline V gene are LGHNA and YNFKEQ. In DNA form, the CDR3 reads TGTGCCAGCAGCCAAGAATCAGCGTTGGGAGGCTACACCTTC. Its protein is CASSQESALGGYTF.

This clonotype was observed at least ten times. This rearrangement joins TRBV7-2 to TRBJ2-3, with 10 bases aligning to TRBD2. The J segment lost 4 bases and the V segment lost 4 bases, leaving 5 bases of the junction unmatched. Per germline, CDR1 SGHTA and CDR2 FQGNSA. The CDR3 has 15 amino acids. CDR3 in DNA: TGTGCCAGCAGCTACTCAGCGGGGGGGCCAGATACGCAGTATTTT. This codes for CASSYSAGGPDTQYF.

The chain joins TRBV5-4 to TRBJ2-7, with 11 nucleotides matching TRBD2. CDR1 and CDR2 from the germline V gene are SGHNT and YYREEE (reference sequence). This CDR3 is 15 amino acids long. Trimming took 4 bases from V and 2 from J; bases not matched to a gene: 5. The CDR3 DNA sequence: TGTGCCAGCAGCCCGGGACTAGCGGCCACCTACGAGCAGTACTTC. Amino acid sequence: CASSPGLAATYEQYF.

This clonotype was detected a few times. The rearrangement uses TRBV19 and TRBJ1-1, with D possibly being TRBD1 (6 bases). Germline CDR1 reads LNHDA; CDR2 reads SQIVND (reference sequence). V lost 6 bases to trimming and J lost 1 base, with 21 bases between them. This CDR3 spans 17 amino acids. The CDR3 region is CASSRLQGGVTNTEAFF. The CDR3 DNA reads as TGTGCCAGTAGCAGACTTCAAGGGGGGGTAACGAACACTGAAGCTTTCTTT.

This clonotype was seen a few times. The chain's CDR3 is CSVIADTQYF. Written as DNA, the CDR3 is TGCAGCGTAATCGCGGATACGCAGTATTTT. The chain uses TRBV29-1 and TRBJ2-3; D is unresolved. Germline V gene data show CDR1 as SQVTM and CDR2 as ANQGSEA. The CDR3 is 10 residues long. V was clipped by 6 bases and J by 6 bases, with 7 bases between them.